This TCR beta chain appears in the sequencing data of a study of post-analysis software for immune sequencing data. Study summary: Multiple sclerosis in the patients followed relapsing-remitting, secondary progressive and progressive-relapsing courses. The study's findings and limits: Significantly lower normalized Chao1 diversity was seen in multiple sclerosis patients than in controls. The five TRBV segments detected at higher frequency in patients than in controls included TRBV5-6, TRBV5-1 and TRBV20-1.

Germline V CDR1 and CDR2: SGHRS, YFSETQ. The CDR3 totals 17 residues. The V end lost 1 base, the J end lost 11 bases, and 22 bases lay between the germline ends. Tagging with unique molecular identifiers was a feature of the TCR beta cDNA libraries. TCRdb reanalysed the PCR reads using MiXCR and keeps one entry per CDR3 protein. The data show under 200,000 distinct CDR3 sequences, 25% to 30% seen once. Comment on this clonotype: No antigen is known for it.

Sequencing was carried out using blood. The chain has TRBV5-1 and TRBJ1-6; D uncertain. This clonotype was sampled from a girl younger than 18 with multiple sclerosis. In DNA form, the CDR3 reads TGCGCCAGCAGCTTGAGGACTGGTGGAGTGAAGATTCCACCCCTCCACTTT. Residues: CASSLRTGGVKIPPLHF.